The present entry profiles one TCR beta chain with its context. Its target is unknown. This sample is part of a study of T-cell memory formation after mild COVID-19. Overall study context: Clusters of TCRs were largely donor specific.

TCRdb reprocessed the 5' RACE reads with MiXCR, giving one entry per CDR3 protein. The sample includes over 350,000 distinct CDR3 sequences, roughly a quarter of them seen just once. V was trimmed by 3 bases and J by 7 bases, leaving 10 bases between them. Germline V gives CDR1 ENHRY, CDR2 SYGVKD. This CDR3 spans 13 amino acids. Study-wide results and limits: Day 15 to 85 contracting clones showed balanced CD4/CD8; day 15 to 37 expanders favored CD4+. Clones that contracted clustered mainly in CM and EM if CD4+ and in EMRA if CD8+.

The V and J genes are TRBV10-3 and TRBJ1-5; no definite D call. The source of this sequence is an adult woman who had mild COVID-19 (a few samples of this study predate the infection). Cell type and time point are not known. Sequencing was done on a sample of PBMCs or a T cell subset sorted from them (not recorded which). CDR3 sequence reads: CAISDPGNQPQHF. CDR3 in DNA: TGTGCCATCAGTGACCCGGGAAACCAGCCCCAGCATTTT.